This T cell receptor beta chain was captured by sequencing in a study of beta chain features in type 1 diabetes. Whole-study findings and limits: In the patient group, naive, central memory and Treg TCRB repertoires seemed more alike than in the healthy donor group. A possible short-template PCR bias applies equally to patients and controls. Type 1 diabetes patients showed a moderate but significant shortening of TCRB CDR3s in all four CD4+ subsets. Individuals with type 1 diabetes displayed fewer insertions and more deletions at VDJ junctions.

Trimming removed 8 bases at V and 1 base at J, with 12 bases between. CDR1 is SGHDN, CDR2 FVKESK, per germline. The CDR3 spans 13 residues. Of the isolated RNA, all was reverse transcribed, and so the sequenced material was expressed TCRB transcripts. The table came from immunoSEQ multiplex PCR; TCRdb's copy has only in-frame clones and leaves some out. Of around 690,000 clones in the sample, 9.5% to 15% were seen once. The single heparinised draw taken from each donor contained about 100 mL of blood on average. Of note for this clone: Its antigen is not known.

V gene TRBV14 combines with J gene TRBJ2-7; D not resolved. Material: naive CD4+ T cells from blood. This receptor was obtained from a man aged 25 to 45 with type 1 diabetes. As DNA, the CDR3 is TGTGCCAGCGGCCGACGACCTTCCTACGAGCAGTACTTC. It specifies CASGRRPSYEQYF. The full variable domain, rest sourced from reference TRBV14 and TRBJ2-7, is EAGVTQFPSHSVIEKGQTVTLRCDPISGHDNLYWYRRVMGKEIKFLLHFVKESKQDESGMPNNRFLAERTGGTYSTLKVQPAELEDSGVYFCASGRRPSYEQYFGPGTRLTVT.